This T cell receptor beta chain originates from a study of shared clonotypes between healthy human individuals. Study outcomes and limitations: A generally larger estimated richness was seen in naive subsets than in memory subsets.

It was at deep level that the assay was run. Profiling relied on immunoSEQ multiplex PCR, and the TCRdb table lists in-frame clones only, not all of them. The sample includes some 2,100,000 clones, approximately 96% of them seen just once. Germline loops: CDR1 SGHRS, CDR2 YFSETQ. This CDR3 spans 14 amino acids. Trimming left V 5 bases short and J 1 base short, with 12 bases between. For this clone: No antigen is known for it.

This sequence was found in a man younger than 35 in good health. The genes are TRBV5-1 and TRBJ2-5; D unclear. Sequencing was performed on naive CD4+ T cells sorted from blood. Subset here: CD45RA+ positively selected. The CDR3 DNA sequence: TGCGCCAGCAGAAAGTCAAACGGCCAAGAGACCCAGTACTTC. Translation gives CASRKSNGQETQYF.